This TCR beta chain was recorded in a study of Ad26.COV2.S vaccination and SARS-CoV-2 variants. Study in general: Sample donor was a member of the COV1001 Ad26.COV2.S trial arm. The authors gave Ad26.COV2.S intramuscularly, either once or twice 56 days apart.

Comments on this clone: Its antigen remains unknown.

The table came from immunoSEQ multiplex PCR; TCRdb's copy has only in-frame clones and leaves some out. The data contain 350,000 to 550,000 clones, roughly 89% of them singletons. J was trimmed by 8 bases and V by 5 bases; bases with no gene match: 7. In germline, CDR1 is MNHEY, CDR2 SVGAGI. The CDR3 length is 14 residues. Treatment in this sample: some 19 received Ad26.COV2.S at low or high dose, single or two shots; roughly five received placebo; per-sample allocation not given. Repertoires come from day 63 after the first vaccine or placebo injection. The study used a vaccine consisting of an Ad26 vector that expressed Wuhan-strain SARS-CoV-2 spike. Points from the study as a whole: Placebo recipients trailed vaccine recipients in spike-specific TCR breadth.

The receptor was derived from a person between 18 and 65 years old who received the Ad26.COV2.S COVID-19 vaccine or a placebo. This sequence joins TRBV6-5 and TRBJ1-4; 8 nucleotides match TRBD1. This material consisted of peripheral blood, taken in a trial of Ad26.COV2.S vaccine versus placebo. The chain's CDR3 is CASSIQGVGEKLFF. The CDR3 DNA follows: TGTGCCAGCAGTATACAGGGGGTTGGCGAAAAACTGTTTTTT.